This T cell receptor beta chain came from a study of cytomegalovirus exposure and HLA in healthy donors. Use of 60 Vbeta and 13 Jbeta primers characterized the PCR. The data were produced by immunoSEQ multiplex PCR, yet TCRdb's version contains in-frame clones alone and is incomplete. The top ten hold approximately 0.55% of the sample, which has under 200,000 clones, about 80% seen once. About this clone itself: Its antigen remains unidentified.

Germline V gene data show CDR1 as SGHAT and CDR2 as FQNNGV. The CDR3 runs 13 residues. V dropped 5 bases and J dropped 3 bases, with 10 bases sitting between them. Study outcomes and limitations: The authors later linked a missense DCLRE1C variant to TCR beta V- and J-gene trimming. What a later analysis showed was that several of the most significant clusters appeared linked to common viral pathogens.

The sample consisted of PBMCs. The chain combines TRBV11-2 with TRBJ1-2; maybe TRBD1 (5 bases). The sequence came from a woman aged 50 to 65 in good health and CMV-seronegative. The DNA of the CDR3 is TGTGCCAGCAGCGAGCGGGGGGACTATGGCTACACCTTC. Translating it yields CASSERGDYGYTF.